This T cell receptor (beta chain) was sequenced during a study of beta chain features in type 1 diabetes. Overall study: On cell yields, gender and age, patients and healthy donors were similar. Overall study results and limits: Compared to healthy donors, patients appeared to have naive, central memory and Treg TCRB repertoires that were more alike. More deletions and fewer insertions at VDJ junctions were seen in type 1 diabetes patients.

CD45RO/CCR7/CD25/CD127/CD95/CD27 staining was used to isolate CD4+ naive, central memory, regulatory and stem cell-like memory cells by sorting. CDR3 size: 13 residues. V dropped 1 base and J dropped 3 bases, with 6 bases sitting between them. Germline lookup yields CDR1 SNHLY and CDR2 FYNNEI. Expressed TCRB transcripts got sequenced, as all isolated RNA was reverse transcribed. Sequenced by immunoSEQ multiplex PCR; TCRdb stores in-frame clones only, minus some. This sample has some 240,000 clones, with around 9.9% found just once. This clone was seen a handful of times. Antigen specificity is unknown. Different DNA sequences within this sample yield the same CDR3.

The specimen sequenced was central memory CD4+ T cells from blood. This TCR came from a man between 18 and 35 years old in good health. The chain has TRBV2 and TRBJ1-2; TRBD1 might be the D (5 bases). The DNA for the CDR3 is TGTGCCAGCAGTGAAGAACAGGACTATGGCTACACCTTC. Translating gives CASSEEQDYGYTF.